The clone carrying this T cell receptor beta chain appeared a few times. The antigen is not known. This sample stems from a study of identical twins. Study results and caveats: For zero-insertion analyses, partial confounding could come from invariant MAIT and iNKT cells. With abundant cord blood beta clonotypes, insertions were fewer; memory repertoires showed no such pattern.

TCRdb re-called the 5' RACE reads with MiXCR, one entry per CDR3 protein. The sample yields some 500,000 distinct CDR3 sequences, approximately 15% seen once. Germline trimming cut 1 base from V and 5 bases from J; bases unmatched to any gene: 15. Germline-derived CDR1 and CDR2 are SGHRS and YFSETQ. The CDR3 length is 18 residues. The same data also contributed to another study, on yellow fever vaccine responses in identical twins.

This clonotype was sampled from a woman between 18 and 29 years old in good health. The gene calls are TRBV5-1 and TRBJ2-1, with 7 bases identical to TRBD2. Sample: CD4+ T cells sorted from blood. The CDR3 spells CASSLNRTRLAHHNEQFF. CDR3 nucleotide sequence: TGCGCCAGCAGCTTGAATAGAACGAGACTAGCCCATCACAATGAGCAGTTCTTC.